This entry features one T cell receptor (beta chain) sequence. Its antigen is not known. This sample stems from a study of vaccination and CD4 T cells after COVID-19. Study summary: The control cultures got either a CEFX pool, an HIV-1 Nef pool, or no peptide at all.

Treatment of the sample: roughly 10-day PBMC culture with coronavirus spike peptide pools or control peptides (ViraFEST assay). The culture of around 2.2 million PBMCs per well included approximately 10 IU/ml IL-2 and approximately 10 ug/ml peptide pools. Trimming took off 5 bases at V and 1 base at J, with 8 bases between the two ends. Germline values: CDR1 SGHTA, CDR2 FQGNSA. This CDR3 has 14 amino acids. The Oncomine TCR Beta short-read assay generated sequence data from the DNA of cultured CD4+ T cells. From the PCR reads, TCRdb called clonotypes with MiXCR, one entry per CDR3 protein. The sample contains roughly 7,100 distinct CDR3 sequences, 55% to 65% of which appear only once.

This clonotype was obtained from a human donor who had recovered from COVID-19. This chain joins TRBV7-2 and TRBJ2-2; TRBD1 or TRBD2 may be the D gene (5 bases each). Specimen: CD4+ T cells from blood, cultured in vitro. As DNA, the CDR3 is TGTGCCAGCAGCAGGGACGGGAACACCGGGGAGCTGTTTTTT. Amino acids: CASSRDGNTGELFF.